This entry lists 17 T cell receptor beta chains sequenced from one sample in a study of blood T cell repertoires in COVID-19. Generated by immunoSEQ multiplex PCR, the TCRdb table keeps only in-frame clones and is missing some. The table records about 290,000 clones, around four fifths of them present only once. Sequencing was done on a sample of peripheral blood. These receptors came from a woman in her forties or fifties with active or convalescent COVID-19.

This clone was recorded at least ten times. The chain couples TRBV6-5 to TRBJ1-4; maybe TRBD1 (5 bases). This CDR3 is 15 amino acids long. V was trimmed by 6 bases and J by 0 bases, leaving 11 bases between them. CDR1 is MNHEY, CDR2 SVGAGI, per germline. CDR3 nucleotide sequence: TGTGCCAGCAGACCCGACAGATCAACTAATGAAAAACTGTTTTTT. Encoded protein: CASRPDRSTNEKLFF.

V usage is TRBV2 and J usage is TRBJ2-5; no definite D call. Germline loops: CDR1 SNHLY, CDR2 FYNNEI. Trimming cost V 0 bases and J 2 bases, with 10 bases left between them. This CDR3 region has 15 residues. The CDR3 protein is CASSEAFGLQETQYF. In DNA form, the CDR3 reads TGTGCCAGCAGTGAAGCCTTCGGTCTACAAGAGACCCAGTACTTC.

The gene calls are TRBV6-1 and TRBJ1-5; 11 bases map to TRBD1. V shed 0 bases, J shed 6 bases, and the junction held 7 bases outside the gene matches. CDR1 and CDR2 from the germline V gene are MNHNS and SASEGT. The CDR3 covers 17 residues. This chain's CDR3 is CASSEALGTGGGQPQHF. In nucleotides, the CDR3 is TGTGCCAGCAGTGAAGCGCTAGGGACAGGGGGGGGTCAGCCCCAGCATTTT.

The rearrangement links TRBV6-5 to TRBJ2-1; TRBD2 agrees at 12 bases. The trim removed 2 bases at V and 7 bases at J, leaving 6 bases unmatched. The CDR3 has 16 amino acids. CDR1 is MNHEY and CDR2 is SVGAGI in the germline V gene. The DNA for the CDR3 is TGTGCCAGCAGTTACGCCCGACTAGCGGGAGTTAATGAGCAGTTCTTC. It yields the protein CASSYARLAGVNEQFF.

The chain links TRBV7-3 to TRBJ1-1; 7 bases match TRBD1. With 2 bases clipped from V and 0 bases from J, the junction kept 3 bases outside the gene matches. There are 15 residues in the CDR3. CDR1 SGHTA and CDR2 FQGTGA come from the germline V gene. Here the CDR3 reads CASSLETGMNTEAFF. The CDR3 DNA reads as TGTGCCAGCAGCTTAGAGACAGGGATGAACACTGAAGCTTTCTTT.

The rearrangement joins TRBV5-1 to TRBJ1-3; 10 bases match TRBD1. J gave up 4 bases and V 7 bases, and 5 bases lay outside the gene matches. In germline, CDR1 is SGHRS, CDR2 YFSETQ. The CDR3 has 14 residues. CDR3 sequence reads: CASRQGAEGNTIYF. CDR3 in DNA: TGCGCCAGCCGACAGGGGGCAGAAGGAAACACCATATATTTT. Together with reference TRBV5-1 and TRBJ1-3, the CDR3 gives the full variable domain: KAGVTQTPRYLIKTRGQQVTLSCSPISGHRSVSWYQQTPGQGLQFLFEYFSETQRNKGNFPGRFSGRQFSNSRSEMNVSTLELGDSALYLCASRQGAEGNTIYFGEGSWLTVV.

The chain joins TRBV7-2 to TRBJ2-3; D is unresolved. CDR1 is SGHTA and CDR2 is FQGNSA in the germline V gene. CDR3 length equals 13 residues. Trimming removed 1 base at V and 4 bases at J, with 6 bases between. The CDR3 spells CASSLGAADTQYF. The DNA of the CDR3 is TGTGCCAGCAGCTTAGGAGCCGCAGATACGCAGTATTTT. Together with reference TRBV7-2 and TRBJ2-3, the CDR3 gives the full variable domain: GAGVSQSPSNKVTEKGKDVELRCDPISGHTALYWYRQSLGQGLEFLIYFQGNSAPDKSGLPSDRFSAERTGGSVSTLTIQRTQQEDSAVYLCASSLGAADTQYFGPGTRLTVL.

The rearrangement links TRBV5-6 to TRBJ2-7, with D unclear. The CDR3 spans 16 residues. The V end lost 0 bases, the J end lost 1 base, and 14 bases lay between the germline ends. Per germline, CDR1 SGHDT and CDR2 YYEEEE. The CDR3 coding sequence is TGTGCCAGCAGCTTGGCCCTCGACACGATATCCTACGAGCAGTACTTC. Its translation: CASSLALDTISYEQYF.

The chain recombines TRBV24-1 with TRBJ1-2; no clear D. V dropped 4 bases and J dropped 7 bases, with 6 bases sitting between them. The length of the CDR3 is 11 residues. From germline, CDR1 is KGHDR and CDR2 SFDVKD. The CDR3 DNA sequence: TGTGCCACCAGTGACGAGGTTGGCTACACCTTC. Translating it yields CATSDEVGYTF.

Here the CDR3 DNA reads TGTGCCAGCTCACCACTGGACAGGGGTGTGCGCAATCAGCCCCAGCATTTT. This sequence encodes CASSPLDRGVRNQPQHF. V is TRBV18 and J is TRBJ1-5; 9 bases map to TRBD1. The J segment lost 2 bases and the V segment lost 1 base, leaving 6 bases of the junction unmatched. The germline V gene has CDR1 KGHSH and CDR2 LQKENI. This CDR3 has 17 residues.

The rearrangement links TRBV11-1 to TRBJ1-1; D possibly corresponds to TRBD1 (6 bases). Trimming removed 8 bases at V and 4 bases at J, with 14 bases between. Looked up from germline, CDR1 is SGHAT and CDR2 is FQDESV (reference sequence). The length of the CDR3 is 13 residues. The CDR3 nucleotides are TGTGCCAGCGCCAGGGGAGGGGGCACTGAAGCTTTCTTT. Translated, it gives CASARGGGTEAFF.

J is TRBJ1-3 and V is TRBV6-6; D call uncertain. The CDR3 is 15 amino acids. Germline CDR1 is MNHNY and CDR2 is SVGAGI (reference sequence). V gave up 6 bases and J gave up 0 bases, with 12 bases separating them. CDR3 amino acids: CASREAASSGNTIYF. The CDR3, as DNA: TGTGCCAGCAGGGAGGCGGCGAGCTCTGGAAACACCATATATTTT.

The chain is built from TRBV9 and TRBJ2-3; no clear D gene. Trimming shortened V by 3 bases and J by 0 bases, and 11 bases separated the two germline ends. The germline V gene encodes CDR1 SGDLS and CDR2 YYNGEE. This CDR3 comprises 15 residues. The CDR3: CASSGVSLSTDTQYF. The CDR3 coding sequence is TGTGCCAGCAGCGGAGTGTCGCTGAGCACAGATACGCAGTATTTT.

The chain links TRBV5-1 to TRBJ1-4, with D possibly TRBD1 on 6 matching bases. Trimming pared 4 bases from V and 0 bases from J, leaving 13 bases between. Germline CDR1 and CDR2: SGHRS and YFSETQ. This CDR3 is built from 16 residues. CDR3: CASSPGTTATNEKLFF. Here the CDR3 DNA reads TGCGCCAGCAGCCCAGGGACAACTGCAACTAATGAAAAACTGTTTTTT.

This clone was observed a few times. This chain uses TRBV4-2 with TRBJ2-2; D might be TRBD1 (7 bases). There are 16 residues in the CDR3. V lost 5 bases to trimming and J lost 3 bases, with 16 bases between them. Germline-derived CDR1 and CDR2 are LGHNA and YNFKEQ. This CDR3 is CASSFGPRGDTGELFF. The CDR3 DNA is TGTGCCAGCAGCTTCGGGCCCAGGGGGGACACCGGGGAGCTGTTTTTT.

The gene calls are TRBV7-2 and TRBJ2-7; maybe TRBD2 (5 bases). This CDR3 contains 18 residues. Germline V gene data show CDR1 as SGHTA and CDR2 as FQGNSA. The V end was cut by 5 bases, the J end by 2 bases, with 25 bases between. CDR3 nucleotide sequence: TGTGCCAGCAGCCTCGGGCCCTTGGGAGCTGGTACGCCCTACGAGCAGTACTTC. It specifies CASSLGPLGAGTPYEQYF.

V and J are TRBV27 and TRBJ1-5; 8 nucleotides line up with TRBD1. J lost 6 bases, V lost 5 bases, and 9 bases had no gene match. The CDR3 length is 15 residues. Germline values: CDR1 MNHEY, CDR2 SMNVEV (reference sequence). CDR3 loop: CASSPRGPGGQPQHF. The CDR3 DNA sequence: TGTGCCAGCAGTCCCAGGGGGCCTGGGGGTCAGCCCCAGCATTTT.